The TCR beta chain described here comes from a study of OX40 agonist ivuxolimab in advanced cancers. Study overall: At roughly 83% male, the cohort had a mean age of around 56 years, ranging from roughly 20 to 79.

Sequenced by immunoSEQ multiplex PCR; TCRdb stores in-frame clones only, minus some. Altogether 65,000 to 75,000 clones are present, 80% to 90% being singletons, with the ten largest covering 4%. This sequence originates from an adult with an advanced solid tumor such as melanoma, head and neck, liver or kidney cancer. The sample was CD4+ or CD8+ T cells sorted from blood, taken in a trial of the OX40 agonist ivuxolimab.

The CDR3: CASSSSRTANYGYTF. The CDR3, as DNA: TGTGCCAGCAGCTCTTCCCGGACAGCTAACTATGGCTACACCTTC. The J gene is TRBJ1-2, the V gene TRBV5-6, with a tentative D call TRBD1 (6 bases). This CDR3 has 15 amino acids. The V gene's germline CDR1 is SGHDT and CDR2 YYEEEE. Trimming cost V 3 bases and J 0 bases, with 12 bases left between them. The variable domain in full, with the rest retrieved from reference TRBV5-6 and TRBJ1-2, is DAGVTQSPTHLIKTRGQQVTLRCSPKSGHDTVSWYQQALGQGPQFIFQYYEEEERQRGNFPDRFSGHQFPNYSSELNVNALLLGDSALYLCASSSSRTANYGYTFGSGTRLTVV.